The 26 T cell receptor beta chains presented below share a single source sample, sequenced in a study of control samples from healthy donors and cancer patients. Libraries were prepared by immunoSEQ multiplex PCR; TCRdb keeps only in-frame clonotypes and omits some of them. The table has 120,000 or so clones, 70% to 90% seen once. The specimen was blood. These receptors were taken from a man aged 50 to 60 in good health.

V gene TRBV5-4 combines with J gene TRBJ2-1, with 16 bases aligning to TRBD2. The germline V gene encodes CDR1 SGHNT and CDR2 YYREEE (reference sequence). The V and J ends lost 1 base and 0 bases, in that order; junction bases with no gene match: 4. This CDR3 is 19 amino acids long. The CDR3 region has the DNA TGTGCCAGCAGCTTGAGGGGACTAGCGGGGGGGAGCTCCTACAATGAGCAGTTCTTC. It codes for CASSLRGLAGGSSYNEQFF.

The V gene is TRBV3-1 (or the pseudogene TRBV3-2), the J gene TRBJ2-5; unclear D gene. CDR1 and CDR2 (germline): LGHDT, YNNKEL (reference sequence). V was pared by 3 bases and J by 5 bases, with 4 bases between. This CDR3 contains 11 residues. The CDR3 region is CASSQIETQYF. CDR3 nucleotides: TGTGCCAGCAGCCAGATCGAGACCCAGTACTTC.

The chain joins TRBV19 to TRBJ2-5, with D perhaps TRBD1 or TRBD2 (5 bases each). The CDR3 consists of 13 residues. Germline loops: CDR1 LNHDA, CDR2 SQIVND (reference sequence). V was pared by 1 base and J by 3 bases, with 6 bases between. This CDR3 is CASSIVGEETQYF. Written as DNA, the CDR3 is TGTGCCAGTAGTATAGTGGGGGAAGAGACCCAGTACTTC.

The rearrangement links TRBV18 to TRBJ1-1; no clear D. The CDR3 loop spans 15 amino acids. V was clipped by 0 bases and J by 4 bases, with 12 bases between them. CDR1 and CDR2 (germline): KGHSH, LQKENI. The CDR3 DNA reads TGTGCCAGCTCACCACCGCAAGGGAGGCGCACTGAAGCTTTCTTT. It translates to CASSPPQGRRTEAFF.

The V gene is TRBV4-3, the J gene TRBJ2-2, with TRBD2 identical over 12 bases. The CDR3 has 21 residues. Germline V lookup: CDR1 LGHNA, CDR2 YSLEER. With 0 bases clipped from V and 0 bases from J, the junction kept 11 bases outside the gene matches. The CDR3 protein is CASSQDRLAGGRISNTGELFF. CDR3 nucleotides: TGCGCCAGCAGCCAAGATCGCCTAGCGGGGGGGAGAATTTCGAACACCGGGGAGCTGTTTTTT.

This clone showed up just a few times. The chain uses TRBV5-1 and TRBJ2-5, with D tentatively TRBD1 (6 bases). The V end was cut by 6 bases, the J end by 5 bases, with 17 bases between. The CDR3 has 14 amino acids. Germline V gene data show CDR1 as SGHRS and CDR2 as YFSETQ. In nucleotides, the CDR3 is TGCGCCAGCAACCAACAGGGATTCGGGGAGACCCAGTACTTC. Residues: CASNQQGFGETQYF.

The chain uses TRBV5-1 and TRBJ2-3; weak D call: TRBD1 (6 bases). The CDR3 is 15 residues long. Germline lookup yields CDR1 SGHRS and CDR2 YFSETQ. The V end was cut by 6 bases, the J end by 2 bases, with 16 bases between. DNA of the CDR3: TGCGCCAGCACCTTCATTCAGGGGATCACAGATACGCAGTATTTT. Protein: CASTFIQGITDTQYF.

The gene calls are TRBV12-5 and TRBJ2-2; D perhaps matches TRBD2 (5 bases). Germline V gene lookup returns CDR1 LGHNT and CDR2 FRNRAP. Deletions cut 3 bases from V and 5 bases from J, with 16 bases between. CDR3 length: 16 residues. The CDR3 is CASGFTGNLRTGELFF. In DNA form, the CDR3 reads TGTGCTAGTGGTTTCACGGGAAACCTGAGGACCGGGGAGCTGTTTTTT.

The chain employs TRBV2 and TRBJ2-2, with D tentatively TRBD1 (5 bases). V lost 6 bases and J lost 1, with 9 bases in between. Germline V CDR1 and CDR2: SNHLY, FYNNEI. CDR3 length: 14 residues. The DNA of the CDR3 is TGTGCCAGCAGATTTGACAGGAACACCGGGGAGCTGTTTTTT. It specifies CASRFDRNTGELFF.

The CDR3 here is CASSLGLGSDYGYTF. The DNA of the CDR3 is TGTGCCAGCAGCTTGGGGCTAGGCAGCGATTATGGCTACACCTTC. This rearrangement joins TRBV5-5 to TRBJ1-2, with unresolved D. This CDR3 is 15 amino acids long. Germline V CDR1 and CDR2: SGHKS, YYEKEE (reference sequence). The V and J ends lost 0 bases and 5 bases respectively, with 14 bases between them.

The chain couples TRBV10-3 to TRBJ1-2; a weak D match, TRBD1 (5 bases). The CDR3 extends over 15 amino acids. The V gene lost 0 bases and the J gene lost 8 bases, with 16 bases spanning the gap. Germline CDR1 reads ENHRY; CDR2 reads SYGVKD. The CDR3 sequence is CAISESREAGNGYTF. In DNA form, the CDR3 reads TGTGCCATCAGTGAGTCCAGGGAAGCGGGCAACGGCTACACCTTC.

This chain joins TRBV5-5 and TRBJ2-3, with D uncertain. Trimming pared 4 bases from V and 4 bases from J, leaving 10 bases between. The CDR3 loop spans 13 amino acids. Per germline, CDR1 SGHKS and CDR2 YYEKEE (reference sequence). The DNA for the CDR3 is TGTGCCAGCAGCATTGGACCGTCAGATACGCAGTATTTT. It is translated as CASSIGPSDTQYF.

V is TRBV5-4 and J is TRBJ1-1, with 10 bases lining up with TRBD1. The CDR3 is 17 residues long. CDR1 and CDR2 from the germline V gene are SGHNT and YYREEE (reference sequence). Trimming removed 4 bases from V and 6 bases from J; junction bases left unmatched: 15. The CDR3 is CASSGPGQGWKKAEAFF. CDR3 DNA: TGTGCCAGCAGCGGACCGGGACAGGGGTGGAAGAAAGCTGAAGCTTTCTTT.

The genes are TRBV5-1 and TRBJ1-1; D is unresolved. The V end was cut by 0 bases, the J end by 1 base, with 10 bases between. CDR1 SGHRS and CDR2 YFSETQ come from the germline V gene. The CDR3 covers 15 residues. CDR3 region: CASSLVPGGNTEAFF. The CDR3 coding sequence is TGCGCCAGCAGCTTGGTTCCGGGCGGGAACACTGAAGCTTTCTTT.

This clone was found once. The gene calls are TRBV5-4 and TRBJ1-1, with TRBD1 as a possible D gene (6 bases). The CDR3 sequence is 15 residues long. V lost 0 bases and J 4 bases, leaving 13 bases between the germline ends. Germline V gene sequence: CDR1 SGHNT, CDR2 YYREEE (reference sequence). CDR3 coding DNA: TGTGCCAGCAGCTTGGCGGGGGCCGGGGGCACTGAAGCTTTCTTT. Protein: CASSLAGAGGTEAFF.

The chain uses TRBV6-5 and TRBJ1-6; TRBD1 matches at 7 bases. V was pared by 7 bases and J by 7 bases, with 10 bases of the junction left unmatched. CDR3 length equals 15 residues. CDR1 is MNHEY and CDR2 is SVGAGI in the germline V gene. In DNA form, the CDR3 reads TGTGCCAGCACATATCGGGGACAGCCAAATTCACCCCTCCACTTT. Protein sequence: CASTYRGQPNSPLHF.

The chain uses TRBV25-1 and TRBJ2-2, with TRBD1 identical over 12 bases. V shed 3 bases, J shed 5 bases, and the junction held 4 bases outside the gene matches. The V gene's germline CDR1 is MGHDK and CDR2 SYGVNS. The CDR3 has 16 amino acids. The CDR3 coding sequence is TGTGCCAGCAGTGAGGGACAGGGGGCCCGGACCGGGGAGCTGTTTTTT. Translated, it gives CASSEGQGARTGELFF.

This chain connects TRBV5-4 to TRBJ1-2; the D gene is possibly TRBD1 (5 bases). Trimming pared 7 bases from V and 3 bases from J, leaving 16 bases between. Germline loops: CDR1 SGHNT, CDR2 YYREEE (reference sequence). The CDR3 loop spans 14 amino acids. The CDR3 DNA is TGTGCCAGCCGCTCCAAAGGGGTGGACTATGGCTACACCTTC. Encoded protein: CASRSKGVDYGYTF.

CDR3 DNA sequence: TGCGCCAGCAGCTGGGGACAGGTGGGCTATAATTCACCCCTCCACTTT. Translating it yields CASSWGQVGYNSPLHF. The rearrangement joins TRBV5-1 to TRBJ1-6; 8 bases map to TRBD1. This CDR3 contains 16 residues. Trimming took 3 bases from V and 3 from J; bases not matched to a gene: 5. Germline V gene data show CDR1 as SGHRS and CDR2 as YFSETQ. Full variable domain (remainder filled in from reference TRBV5-1 and TRBJ1-6): KAGVTQTPRYLIKTRGQQVTLSCSPISGHRSVSWYQQTPGQGLQFLFEYFSETQRNKGNFPGRFSGRQFSNSRSEMNVSTLELGDSALYLCASSWGQVGYNSPLHFGNGTRLTVT.

The V gene is TRBV7-6, the J gene TRBJ2-5; possibly TRBD2 for D (7 bases). CDR3 length: 15 residues. In germline, CDR1 is SGHVS, CDR2 FNYEAQ. V was pared by 0 bases and J by 5 bases, with 13 bases between. The CDR3 sequence is CASSLAGGAWETQYF. As DNA, the CDR3 is TGTGCCAGCAGCTTAGCGGGGGGGGCCTGGGAGACCCAGTACTTC.

The J gene is TRBJ2-2, the V gene TRBV4-2; D may correspond to TRBD1 or TRBD2 (6 bases each). V was clipped by 1 base and J by 0 bases, with 12 bases between them. The CDR3 length is 17 residues. Germline assignment: CDR1 LGHNA and CDR2 YNFKEQ. In DNA form, the CDR3 reads TGTGCCAGCAGCCAAGCCCCGGGGGCCTCGAACACCGGGGAGCTGTTTTTT. Translated: CASSQAPGASNTGELFF.

The chain recombines TRBV12-3 or TRBV12-4 with TRBJ2-7; tentative D call: TRBD2 (5 bases). The CDR3 totals 13 residues. Trimming shortened V by 6 bases and J by 3 bases, and 12 bases separated the two germline ends. The CDR3 is CASSLTGSYEQYF. Written as DNA, the CDR3 is TGTGCCAGCAGCCTCACGGGGAGCTACGAGCAGTACTTC.

This rearrangement joins TRBV14 to TRBJ1-2; TRBD1 matches at 9 bases. The CDR3 extends over 17 amino acids. CDR1 is SGHDN and CDR2 is FVKESK in the germline V gene. After removal of 4 bases from V and 8 bases from J, the junction contained 17 bases not matched to a gene. CDR3 region: CASSPNTGTGRLGGYTF. DNA for the CDR3: TGTGCCAGCAGCCCGAACACCGGGACAGGGCGATTGGGGGGCTACACCTTC.

The CDR3, as DNA: TGTGCCAGCAGCCAGTGGGGGAATGAGCAGTTCTTC. It yields the protein CASSQWGNEQFF. The chain couples TRBV27 to TRBJ2-1; either TRBD1 or TRBD2 may fit D (5 bases each). The V gene's germline CDR1 is MNHEY and CDR2 SMNVEV (reference sequence). Trimming stripped 6 bases from V and 7 bases from J, with 10 bases between. The CDR3 has 12 amino acids.

The rearrangement uses TRBV20-1 and TRBJ1-2; TRBD1 is a possible D gene (5 bases). V gave up 3 bases and J gave up 6 bases, with 14 bases separating them. The CDR3 runs to 13 residues. Germline V gene data show CDR1 as DFQATT and CDR2 as SNEGSKA (reference sequence). The CDR3 nucleotides read TGCAGTGCTAGTGGCGGGGCGTATGATGGCTACACCTTC. Protein product: CSASGGAYDGYTF.

The V call is TRBV4-2, the J call TRBJ1-3; D is ambiguous. The length of the CDR3 is 15 residues. The germline V and J ends were trimmed by 0 bases and 0 bases, with 6 bases remaining between them. Germline V gene lookup returns CDR1 LGHNA and CDR2 YNFKEQ. CDR3 sequence: CASSQDKSSGNTIYF. The CDR3 nucleotides are TGTGCCAGCAGCCAAGACAAGAGCTCTGGAAACACCATATATTTT.